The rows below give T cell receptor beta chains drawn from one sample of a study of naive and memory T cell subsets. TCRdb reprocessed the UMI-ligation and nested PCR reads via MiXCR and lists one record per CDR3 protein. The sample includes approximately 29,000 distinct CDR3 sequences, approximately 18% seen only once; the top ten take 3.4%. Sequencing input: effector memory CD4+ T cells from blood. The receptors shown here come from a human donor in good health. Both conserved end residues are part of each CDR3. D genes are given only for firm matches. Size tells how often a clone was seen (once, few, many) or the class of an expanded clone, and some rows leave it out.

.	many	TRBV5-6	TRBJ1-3	CASSLLTGTAGNTIYF	TGTGCCAGCAGCCTCCTAACCGGGACGGCTGGAAACACCATATATTTT
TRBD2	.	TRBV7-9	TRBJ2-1	CASSLGSGNFNEQFF	TGTGCCAGCAGCCTCGGGAGCGGGAATTTCAATGAGCAGTTCTTC
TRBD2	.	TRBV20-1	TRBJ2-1	CSARPHGGSIYNEQFF	TGCAGTGCTAGACCCCATGGCGGGAGTATATACAATGAGCAGTTCTTC
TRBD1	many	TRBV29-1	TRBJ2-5	CSVTLLDRGWETQYF	TGCAGCGTGACCTTATTGGACAGGGGGTGGGAGACCCAGTACTTC
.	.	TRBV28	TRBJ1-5	CASSESDGYQPQHF	TGTGCCAGCAGTGAATCGGACGGGTATCAGCCCCAGCATTTT
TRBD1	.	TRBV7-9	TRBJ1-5	CASSATGGVQPQHF	TGTGCCAGCAGCGCGACAGGGGGCGTTCAGCCCCAGCATTTT
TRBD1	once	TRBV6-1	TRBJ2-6	CASDRQGPTGANVLTF	TGTGCCAGCGACCGACAGGGACCTACTGGGGCCAACGTCCTGACTTTC
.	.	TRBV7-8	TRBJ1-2	CASSPGGDGYTF	TGTGCCAGCAGCCCGGGGGGGGACGGCTACACCTTC
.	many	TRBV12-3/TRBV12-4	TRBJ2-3	CASTWGNQLTDTQYF	TGTGCCAGCACCTGGGGTAATCAGTTGACAGATACGCAGTATTTT
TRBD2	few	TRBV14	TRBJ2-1	CASSPIGLAGPYEQFF	TGTGCCAGCAGCCCCATAGGACTAGCGGGACCTTATGAGCAGTTCTTC
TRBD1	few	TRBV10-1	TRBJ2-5	CASRDRGGQETQYF	TGCGCCAGCAGGGACAGGGGAGGCCAAGAGACCCAGTACTTC
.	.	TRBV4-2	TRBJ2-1	CASSRLERGEQFF	TGTGCCAGCAGCCGTCTCGAGAGGGGTGAGCAGTTCTTC
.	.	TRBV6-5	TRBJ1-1	CASSYMVGNTEAFF	TGTGCCAGCAGTTACATGGTGGGGAACACTGAAGCTTTCTTT
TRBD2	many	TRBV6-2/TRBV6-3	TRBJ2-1	CASSYRSSGSEEQFF	TGTGCCAGCAGTTACCGGTCTAGCGGGAGCGAAGAGCAGTTCTTC
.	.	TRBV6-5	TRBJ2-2	CASGGAQADPTGELFF	TGTGCCAGCGGGGGGGCACAGGCAGATCCCACCGGGGAGCTGTTTTTT
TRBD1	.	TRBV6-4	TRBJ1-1	CASSQTGKTEAFF	TGTGCCAGCAGTCAGACAGGGAAGACTGAAGCTTTCTTT
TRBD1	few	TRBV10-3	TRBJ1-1	CAISESPGQRRRTEAFF	TGTGCCATCAGTGAGTCTCCGGGACAGAGAAGGCGCACTGAAGCTTTCTTT
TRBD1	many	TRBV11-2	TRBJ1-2	CASQGQGTGYTF	TGTGCGTCGCAGGGACAGGGGACTGGCTACACCTTC
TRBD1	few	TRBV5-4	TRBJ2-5	CASSRDSSMAQYF	TGTGCCAGCAGCAGGGACAGTTCGATGGCCCAGTACTTC
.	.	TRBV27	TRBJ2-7	CASSHSPGLSRYEQYF	TGTGCCAGCAGTCACTCCCCAGGCCTTTCGCGATACGAGCAGTACTTC
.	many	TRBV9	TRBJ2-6	CASSISTGSGANVLTF	TGTGCCAGCAGCATTTCGACGGGCTCTGGGGCCAACGTCCTGACTTTC
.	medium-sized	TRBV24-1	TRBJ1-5	CATSEGSGIGPQHF	TGTGCCACCAGTGAGGGCTCGGGAATTGGGCCCCAGCATTTT
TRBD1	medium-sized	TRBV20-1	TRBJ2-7	CSAGTGTGDSVGQYF	TGCAGTGCTGGAACTGGGACAGGTGATAGTGTAGGGCAGTACTTC
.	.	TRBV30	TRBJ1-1	CAWSVGGSGGNGEAFF	TGTGCCTGGAGTGTAGGGGGATCGGGGGGGAACGGAGAAGCTTTCTTT
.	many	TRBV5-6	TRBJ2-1	CASSLGSRYEQFF	TGTGCCAGCAGCTTGGGTAGCCGGTATGAGCAGTTCTTC
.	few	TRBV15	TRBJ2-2	CATSMGSRRSRTGELFF	TGTGCCACTTCCATGGGGTCGAGGAGGTCGCGGACCGGGGAGCTGTTTTTT
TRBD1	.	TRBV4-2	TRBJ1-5	CASSQANTGGFVQPQHF	TGTGCCAGCAGCCAGGCCAATACAGGGGGGTTCGTCCAGCCCCAGCATTTT
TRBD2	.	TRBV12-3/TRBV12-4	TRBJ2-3	CASSPTLERGLAGADTQYF	TGTGCCAGCAGTCCCACCCTAGAACGAGGTTTAGCGGGAGCAGATACGCAGTATTTT
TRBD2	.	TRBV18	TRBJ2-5	CASSGGTRPGGEETQYF	TGTGCCAGCTCAGGAGGGACGAGACCGGGAGGAGAGGAGACCCAGTACTTC
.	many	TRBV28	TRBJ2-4	CASSSDSNIQYF	TGTGCCAGCAGTTCGGACTCAAACATTCAGTACTTC
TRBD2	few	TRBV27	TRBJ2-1	CASRSRGTSFDPLYNEQFF	TGTGCCAGCAGGTCCCGTGGGACTAGCTTTGACCCCCTCTACAATGAGCAGTTCTTC
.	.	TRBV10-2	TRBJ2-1	CASQSGTYNEQFF	TGCGCCAGCCAATCAGGCACCTACAATGAGCAGTTCTTC
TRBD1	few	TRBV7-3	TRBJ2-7	CASSLEDRVFGEQYF	TGTGCCAGCAGCTTAGAGGACAGGGTGTTTGGAGAGCAGTACTTC
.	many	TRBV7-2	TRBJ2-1	CASRSAKDNEQFF	TGTGCCAGCAGGTCGGCCAAAGACAATGAGCAGTTCTTC
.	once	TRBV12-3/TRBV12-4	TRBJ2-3	CASSLGGPDTQYF	TGTGCCAGCAGTTTAGGGGGGCCAGATACGCAGTATTTT
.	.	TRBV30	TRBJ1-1	CAWSEFRTEAFF	TGTGCCTGGAGTGAGTTTCGGACTGAAGCTTTCTTT
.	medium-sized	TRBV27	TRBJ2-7	CASSSTGTKTYEQYF	TGTGCCAGCAGTTCCACCGGGACAAAAACCTACGAGCAGTACTTC
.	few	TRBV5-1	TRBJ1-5	CASSVMAGQPQHF	TGCGCCAGCAGCGTCATGGCGGGTCAGCCCCAGCATTTT
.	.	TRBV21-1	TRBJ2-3	CASSKGRGDRHTDTQYF	TGTGCCAGCAGCAAAGGTCGAGGGGACAGACACACAGATACGCAGTATTTT
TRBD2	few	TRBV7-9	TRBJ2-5	CASSRAVAGGYETQYF	TGTGCCAGCAGCAGGGCCGTAGCGGGAGGATACGAGACCCAGTACTTC